A single sample is the source of the 31 T cell receptor beta chains below, sequenced in a study of cytomegalovirus exposure and HLA in healthy donors. Sequencing was performed with immunoSEQ multiplex PCR; in TCRdb, only in-frame clones are kept and a portion is missing. The sample has roughly 73,000 clones; around 96% are singletons. The sample comprised PBMCs. Receptors originate from a man aged 18 to 29 in good health and CMV-seronegative.

This clone was counted a single time. CDR3 loop: CASRAKKKLFF. The CDR3 nucleotides read TGTGCCAGCAGAGCCAAAAAAAAACTGTTTTTT. V gene TRBV28 combines with J gene TRBJ1-4; D is undetermined. CDR3 length: 11 residues. The germline V gene encodes CDR1 MDHEN and CDR2 SYDVKM. Trimming removed 6 bases from V and 9 bases from J, with 8 bases in between.

J is TRBJ1-4 and V is TRBV19; D not certain. CDR1 LNHDA and CDR2 SQIVND come from the germline V gene (reference sequence). The V end lost 5 bases, the J end lost 4 bases, and 11 bases lay between the germline ends. The CDR3 is made up of 14 amino acids. The CDR3 bases are TGTGCCAGTAGTCAGCTCGGGATTAATGAAAAACTGTTTTTT. Protein sequence: CASSQLGINEKLFF.

The V gene is TRBV5-1, the J gene TRBJ1-1; 9 bases are shared with TRBD1. With 4 bases clipped from V and 6 bases from J, the junction kept 10 bases outside the gene matches. Germline V gene sequence: CDR1 SGHRS, CDR2 YFSETQ. This CDR3 is 15 amino acids long. CDR3 region: CASSPQTGGASEAFF. CDR3 DNA sequence: TGCGCCAGCAGCCCTCAGACAGGGGGAGCTTCTGAAGCTTTCTTT. Combining the CDR3 with reference TRBV5-1 and TRBJ1-1 gives the whole variable domain KAGVTQTPRYLIKTRGQQVTLSCSPISGHRSVSWYQQTPGQGLQFLFEYFSETQRNKGNFPGRFSGRQFSNSRSEMNVSTLELGDSALYLCASSPQTGGASEAFFGQGTRLTVV.

The V call is TRBV9, the J call TRBJ2-7; possible D gene TRBD1, 6 bases. The CDR3 has 16 amino acids. Germline values: CDR1 SGDLS, CDR2 YYNGEE. Trimming shortened V by 2 bases and J by 0 bases, and 15 bases separated the two germline ends. The CDR3 is CASSVKLRTVSYEQYF. The CDR3 DNA reads as TGTGCCAGCAGCGTTAAACTCCGGACAGTCTCCTACGAGCAGTACTTC.

The chain carries TRBV11-2 and TRBJ2-2; no firm D call. Per the germline V gene, CDR1 is SGHAT and CDR2 is FQNNGV. The germline V and J ends were trimmed by 7 bases and 2 bases, with 8 bases remaining between them. The CDR3 length is 13 residues. CDR3 nucleotides: TGTGCCAGCACCACACAAAACACCGGGGAGCTGTTTTTT. It yields the protein CASTTQNTGELFF.

This chain uses TRBV7-2 with TRBJ2-3, with D perhaps TRBD2 (5 bases). Trimming removed 5 bases at V and 7 bases at J, with 10 bases between. The germline V gene encodes CDR1 SGHTA and CDR2 FQGNSA. The CDR3 has 12 residues. The CDR3 coding sequence is TGTGCCAGCAGCCCCCCGGGGTATACGCAGTATTTT. Translated: CASSPPGYTQYF.

The V and J genes are TRBV7-9 and TRBJ1-3; no clear D. The CDR3 extends over 14 amino acids. Trimming removed 1 base at V and 4 bases at J, with 8 bases between. The germline CDR1 and CDR2 sequences are SEHNR and FQNEAQ (reference sequence). The CDR3 is CASSLGGSGNTIYF. The DNA of the CDR3 is TGTGCCAGCAGCTTAGGAGGAAGCGGAAACACCATATATTTT. Drawing the rest from reference TRBV7-9 and TRBJ1-3, the complete variable domain is DTGVSQNPRHKITKRGQNVTFRCDPISEHNRLYWYRQTLGQGPEFLTYFQNEAQLEKSRLLSDRFSAERPKGSFSTLEIQRTEQGDSAMYLCASSLGGSGNTIYFGEGSWLTVV.

The rearrangement uses TRBV5-8 and TRBJ1-5, with D maybe TRBD1 (5 bases). Trimming cost V 2 bases and J 2 bases, with 14 bases left between them. Germline values: CDR1 SGHTS, CDR2 YDEGEE. This CDR3 has 16 residues. The CDR3 region has the DNA TGTGCCAGCAGCTTCCGTCTGGGGCTGGGCAATCAGCCCCAGCATTTT. Its protein product is CASSFRLGLGNQPQHF.

V and J are TRBV28 and TRBJ2-2; D might be TRBD2 (6 bases). CDR3 size: 13 residues. V dropped 8 bases and J dropped 3 bases, with 10 bases sitting between them. CDR1 and CDR2 from the germline V gene are MDHEN and SYDVKM. CDR3 amino acids: CASAEGYTGELFF. The CDR3 nucleotides are TGTGCCAGCGCGGAGGGGTACACCGGGGAGCTGTTTTTT.

The chain links TRBV5-6 to TRBJ1-2; D call uncertain. V lost 1 base and J lost 6, with 16 bases in between. Germline V gene data show CDR1 as SGHDT and CDR2 as YYEEEE. This CDR3 comprises 15 residues. This CDR3 is CASSLMSRFIDGYTF. In DNA form, the CDR3 reads TGTGCCAGCAGCTTGATGTCGCGCTTCATAGATGGCTACACCTTC.

The J gene is TRBJ2-3, the V gene TRBV29-1; D gene uncertain. Germline V gene sequence: CDR1 SQVTM, CDR2 ANQGSEA. This CDR3 region has 13 residues. V lost 7 bases to trimming and J lost 2 bases, with 13 bases between them. The CDR3 loop reads CSALRRLTDTQYF. In DNA, the CDR3 is TGCAGCGCTCTCCGGCGGCTCACAGATACGCAGTATTTT.

The chain is built from TRBV15 and TRBJ1-1; D possibly corresponds to TRBD1 (5 bases). The CDR3 sequence is 17 residues long. The V end lost 0 bases, the J end lost 5 bases, and 19 bases lay between the germline ends. Germline-derived CDR1 and CDR2 are LNHNV and YYDKDF (reference sequence). The CDR3 coding sequence is TGTGCCACCAGCAGAGACCGGGGGGTGGGCGCTGATACTGAAGCTTTCTTT. This sequence encodes CATSRDRGVGADTEAFF.

The DNA of the CDR3 is TGTGCCAGCGGGACAGCCTACGAGCAGTACTTC. Residues: CASGTAYEQYF. The rearrangement uses TRBV28 and TRBJ2-7, with 7 bases fitting TRBD1. After removal of 8 bases from V and 2 bases from J, the junction contained 0 bases not matched to a gene. The CDR3 is 11 amino acids. Per germline, CDR1 MDHEN and CDR2 SYDVKM.

The rearrangement links TRBV7-9 to TRBJ2-7; 7 positions agree with TRBD1. CDR1 SEHNR and CDR2 FQNEAQ come from the germline V gene (reference sequence). This CDR3 is 15 amino acids long. Germline trimming cut 6 bases from V and 2 bases from J; bases unmatched to any gene: 10. CDR3 in DNA: TGTGCCAGCAGTTTTTCTCGGGACAGCACCTACGAGCAGTACTTC. This codes for CASSFSRDSTYEQYF. The full variable domain, in which reference TRBV7-9 and TRBJ2-7 provide the parts outside the CDR3, is DTGVSQNPRHKITKRGQNVTFRCDPISEHNRLYWYRQTLGQGPEFLTYFQNEAQLEKSRLLSDRFSAERPKGSFSTLEIQRTEQGDSAMYLCASSFSRDSTYEQYFGPGTRLTVT.

V gene TRBV9 combines with J gene TRBJ1-1; TRBD1 is a possible D gene (6 bases). This CDR3 is 15 amino acids long. Germline V gene lookup returns CDR1 SGDLS and CDR2 YYNGEE. Trimming took off 0 bases at V and 2 bases at J, with 11 bases between the two ends. CDR3 sequence (DNA): TGTGCCAGCAGCGTAGACTTGGGGGCTAACACTGAAGCTTTCTTT. Residues: CASSVDLGANTEAFF.

Here the CDR3 reads CASSDSGLLNTEAFF. The CDR3, as DNA: TGTGCCAGCAGCGATTCGGGACTGCTGAACACTGAAGCTTTCTTT. The genes are TRBV28 and TRBJ1-1; possible D gene TRBD1, 5 bases. Germline-derived CDR1 and CDR2 are MDHEN and SYDVKM. The CDR3 length is 15 residues. V was trimmed by 6 bases and J by 0 bases, leaving 14 bases between them. The full variable domain, its missing parts supplied by reference TRBV28 and TRBJ1-1, is DVKVTQSSRYLVKRTGEKVFLECVQDMDHENMFWYRQDPGLGLRLIYFSYDVKMKEKGDIPEGYSVSREKKERFSLILESASTNQTSMYLCASSDSGLLNTEAFFGQGTRLTVV.

V usage is TRBV5-1 and J usage is TRBJ1-1; D is perhaps TRBD1 (6 bases). CDR3 size: 13 residues. Per the germline V gene, CDR1 is SGHRS and CDR2 is YFSETQ. Trimming removed 0 bases from V and 4 bases from J, with 7 bases in between. CDR3 protein: CASSLGQVTEAFF. CDR3 coding DNA: TGCGCCAGCAGCTTGGGACAGGTCACTGAAGCTTTCTTT.

The chain carries TRBV4-2 and TRBJ1-1, with D unclear. This CDR3 has 16 amino acids. The germline V and J ends were trimmed by 0 bases and 4 bases, with 15 bases remaining between them. The germline CDR1 and CDR2 sequences are LGHNA and YNFKEQ. CDR3 residues: CASSQDRRAGGTEAFF. The CDR3 bases are TGTGCCAGCAGCCAAGATAGGAGGGCCGGTGGCACTGAAGCTTTCTTT.

The chain has TRBV6-1 and TRBJ2-2; 12 bases match TRBD2. Unmatched junction bases numbered 11, after V lost 4 bases and J lost 2 bases. Germline V gene data show CDR1 as MNHNS and CDR2 as SASEGT. This CDR3 has 19 residues. The CDR3 loop reads CASSARTSGGFLNTGELFF. The CDR3 DNA reads TGTGCCAGCAGTGCCCGTACTAGCGGGGGGTTTTTAAACACCGGGGAGCTGTTTTTT.

V is TRBV27 and J is TRBJ1-1; 7 nucleotides agree with TRBD1. This CDR3 region has 13 residues. Germline lookup yields CDR1 MNHEY and CDR2 SMNVEV (reference sequence). The trim removed 9 bases at V and 5 bases at J, leaving 9 bases unmatched. CDR3 protein: CASSRGWRTEAFF. DNA of the CDR3: TGTGCCAGTAGCAGGGGGTGGCGGACTGAAGCTTTCTTT.

The V call is TRBV14, the J call TRBJ2-7; TRBD1 matches at 9 bases. This CDR3 region has 13 residues. The ends lost 4 bases at V and 5 bases at J; junction bases unmatched: 3. CDR1 is SGHDN and CDR2 is FVKESK in the germline V gene. CDR3 sequence (DNA): TGTGCCAGCAGCCGGGACAGGGCACACGAGCAGTACTTC. As protein: CASSRDRAHEQYF. Supplemented by reference TRBV14 and TRBJ2-7, the full variable domain reads EAGVTQFPSHSVIEKGQTVTLRCDPISGHDNLYWYRRVMGKEIKFLLHFVKESKQDESGMPNNRFLAERTGGTYSTLKVQPAELEDSGVYFCASSRDRAHEQYFGPGTRLTVT.

The V gene is TRBV5-4, the J gene TRBJ2-5; weak D call: TRBD1 (6 bases). Trimming stripped 3 bases from V and 5 bases from J, with 17 bases between. This CDR3 is 15 amino acids long. Germline V CDR1 and CDR2: SGHNT, YYREEE (reference sequence). CDR3 sequence: CASSSSGVTYETQYF. CDR3 sequence (DNA): TGTGCCAGCAGCTCGTCAGGGGTTACATATGAGACCCAGTACTTC.

The CDR3 sequence is CASSPDRDFMNTEAFF. The CDR3 nucleotides read TGTGCCAGCAGCCCTGACAGGGACTTTATGAACACTGAAGCTTTCTTT. V gene TRBV7-3 combines with J gene TRBJ1-1; 7 bases are a match to TRBD1. The CDR3 has 16 amino acids. The germline V gene encodes CDR1 SGHTA and CDR2 FQGTGA. After removal of 5 bases from V and 0 bases from J, the junction contained 9 bases not matched to a gene. Combining the CDR3 with reference TRBV7-3 and TRBJ1-1 gives the whole variable domain GAGVSQTPSNKVTEKGKYVELRCDPISGHTALYWYRQSLGQGPEFLIYFQGTGAADDSGLPNDRFFAVRPEGSVSTLKIQRTERGDSAVYLCASSPDRDFMNTEAFFGQGTRLTVV.

The V gene is TRBV19, the J gene TRBJ1-4, with TRBD1 identical over 9 bases. V shed 4 bases, J shed 7 bases, and the junction held 10 bases outside the gene matches. In germline, CDR1 is LNHDA, CDR2 SQIVND (reference sequence). The CDR3 has 16 residues. This CDR3 is CASSKVTGTGSEKLFF. In nucleotides, the CDR3 is TGTGCCAGTAGTAAAGTTACCGGGACAGGGAGTGAAAAACTGTTTTTT.

This rearrangement joins TRBV10-1 to TRBJ2-3, with D maybe TRBD2 (6 bases). The germline V gene has CDR1 WNHNN and CDR2 SYGVQD (reference sequence). With 5 bases removed from V and 4 bases from J, the gap between germline ends came to 7 bases. The length of the CDR3 is 12 residues. DNA for the CDR3: TGCGCCAGCAGTCGGGGGTCAGATACGCAGTATTTT. As protein: CASSRGSDTQYF.

V and J are TRBV6-6 and TRBJ2-3, with TRBD1 matching over 8 bases. Germline-derived CDR1 and CDR2 are MNHNY and SVGAGI (reference sequence). The CDR3 is 13 residues long. Trimming took 9 bases from V and 1 from J; bases not matched to a gene: 3. CDR3 bases: TGTGCCAGTAACAGGGGGGGCACAGATACGCAGTATTTT. Translated: CASNRGGTDTQYF.

This chain links TRBV15 with TRBJ2-2; D possibly corresponds to TRBD1 (5 bases). The CDR3 loop spans 14 amino acids. Germline V lookup: CDR1 LNHNV, CDR2 YYDKDF (reference sequence). V was pared by 8 bases and J by 1 base, with 11 bases between. The CDR3 DNA reads TGTGCCACCTCGGAGACAGAGAACACCGGGGAGCTGTTTTTT. Translated: CATSETENTGELFF.

This chain joins TRBV6-1 and TRBJ1-5, with TRBD1 matching 9 bases. Germline V gives CDR1 MNHNS, CDR2 SASEGT. V shed 4 bases, J shed 4 bases, and the junction held 8 bases outside the gene matches. CDR3 length: 16 residues. The CDR3 is CASSASSDRGNQPQHF. In DNA form, the CDR3 reads TGTGCCAGCAGTGCTTCTTCGGACAGGGGAAATCAGCCCCAGCATTTT.

Details on this clone: The sample contains more than one DNA sequence encoding this CDR3. J is TRBJ1-1 and V is TRBV15; the match to TRBD1 covers 7 bases. CDR1 and CDR2 (germline): LNHNV, YYDKDF (reference sequence). The CDR3 is 13 residues long. V lost 5 bases, J lost 1 base, and 1 base stayed unmatched. The CDR3 bases are TGTGCCACCAGCCGGGACAGGAACACTGAAGCTTTCTTT. It is translated as CATSRDRNTEAFF.

The chain has TRBV6-1 and TRBJ1-2; 7 bases agree with TRBD1. With V trimmed by 5 bases and J by 4 bases, 7 bases remained unmatched. CDR1 is MNHNS and CDR2 is SASEGT in the germline V gene. There are 14 residues in the CDR3. Written as DNA, the CDR3 is TGTGCCAGCAGTCAAACAGGGGTCTCCTATGGCTACACCTTC. It encodes CASSQTGVSYGYTF.

The chain uses TRBV7-9 and TRBJ1-2; D unresolved. The CDR3 runs to 15 residues. Germline CDR1 is SEHNR and CDR2 is FQNEAQ (reference sequence). Trimming took off 11 bases at V and 3 bases at J, with 22 bases between the two ends. For the CDR3, the DNA is TGTGCCGGCGGTACAGCAGAAGCCGGGGACTATGGCTACACCTTC. This gives the protein CAGGTAEAGDYGYTF.